Listed below are T cell receptor beta chains from one sample, sequenced in a study of T cell repertoires in cytomegalovirus infection. Their recognized antigens are unknown. TCRdb independently ran MiXCR on the reads; one entry per CDR3 protein. This table has approximately 730,000 distinct CDR3 sequences, 33% appearing once. This specimen was cultured PBMCs, taken from culture after CMV antigen stimulation. These receptors originate from a human donor in good health (CMV status not recorded). Some clones in this sample may be carry-over from other donors' samples. Both conserved end residues are part of each CDR3. D genes are given only for firm matches. Rows give clone size only sometimes, using once, few, many, or a class for an expanded clone.

size,V,J,D,DNA,CDR3
-,TRBV5-1,TRBJ2-5,-,TGCGCCAGCAGCCCGGGCGAGATCGGACAAGAGACCCAGTACTTC,CASSPGEIGQETQYF
many,TRBV7-9,TRBJ2-3,TRBD2,TGTGCCAGCAGCTCCGGACTAGCGGGAGTGGCAGATACGCAGTATTTT,CASSSGLAGVADTQYF
-,TRBV7-2,TRBJ2-3,TRBD2,TGTGCCAGCAGCTTAGACGAGCAGACCGGACTAGCGGGAGTAGATACGCAGTATTTT,CASSLDEQTGLAGVDTQYF
-,TRBV20-1,TRBJ2-2,-,TGCAGTGCTGATAGTAGACCCGGGGAGCTGTTTTTT,CSADSRPGELFF
-,TRBV20-1,TRBJ2-7,-,TGCAGTGCTAGTCAAAATCTCGACGAGCAGTACTTC,CSASQNLDEQYF
-,TRBV28,TRBJ2-6,-,TGTGCCAGCACATCTCCGCCGGGGGAAAACTCTGGGGCCAACGTCCTGACTTTC,CASTSPPGENSGANVLTF
-,TRBV11-2,TRBJ1-4,-,TGTGCCAGCAGCTTAGGCTTCCGCTCCGGGACGGATAATGAAAAACTGTTTTTT,CASSLGFRSGTDNEKLFF
many,TRBV7-2,TRBJ1-1,-,TGTGCCAGCAGCTTAGCCCCGGGCCTGCTCGGATACACTGAAGCTTTCTTT,CASSLAPGLLGYTEAFF
-,TRBV4-1,TRBJ2-3,TRBD2,TGCGCCAGCCGCAATAGCGGGGGGCGGACAGATACGCAGTATTTT,CASRNSGGRTDTQYF
-,TRBV19,TRBJ1-6,-,TGTGCCAGTAGCGCATCCTCCTATAATTCACCCCTCCACTTT,CASSASSYNSPLHF
-,TRBV19,TRBJ1-1,TRBD1,TGTGCCAGTACTCGACAGGGCTTCGGCACTGAAGCTTTCTTT,CASTRQGFGTEAFF
-,TRBV7-2,TRBJ2-3,TRBD2,TGTGCCAGCAGTCCGAGGCGGGGGGAAACAGATACGCAGTATTTT,CASSPRRGETDTQYF
-,TRBV27,TRBJ2-2,TRBD2,TGTGCCAGCAGTCGGCCTAGCGGGAGGGCCCCCGGGGAGCTGTTTTTT,CASSRPSGRAPGELFF
many,TRBV7-2,TRBJ2-1,TRBD2,TGTGCCAGCAGCCCCCGCCTAACTAGCGGGCTAAGCTCCTACAATGAGCAGTTCTTC,CASSPRLTSGLSSYNEQFF
few,TRBV19,TRBJ1-2,-,TGTGCCAGTAGTCATACGACAGGACCTAACTATGGCTACACCTTC,CASSHTTGPNYGYTF
many,TRBV7-2,TRBJ1-1,-,TGTGCCAGCAGCTTCTCCTTGATGAACACTGAAGCTTTCTTT,CASSFSLMNTEAFF
many,TRBV12-3/TRBV12-4,TRBJ2-6,-,TGTGCCAGCAGCCCCTCGAGTGGGGCCAACGTCCTGACTTTC,CASSPSSGANVLTF
few,TRBV7-9,TRBJ2-7,-,TGTGCCAGCAGCTCAGCCTACAGACAGAGCTCCTACGAGCAGTACTTC,CASSSAYRQSSYEQYF
few,TRBV6-1,TRBJ2-3,-,TGTGCCACCCAGGGGGGGGTGTGGGCAGATACGCAGTATTTT,CATQGGVWADTQYF
-,TRBV19,TRBJ2-2,TRBD1,TGTGCCAGTAGGGGACAGACGGCCGGGGAGCTGTTTTTT,CASRGQTAGELFF
few,TRBV4-1,TRBJ2-7,-,TGCGCCAGCAGCCAAGAGGCACAGTTAGAAACCTACGAGCAGTACTTC,CASSQEAQLETYEQYF
-,TRBV4-3,TRBJ2-7,TRBD2,TGCGCCAGCAGCCAAGATTTAGCGGGAGGCCACGAGCAGTACTTC,CASSQDLAGGHEQYF
-,TRBV7-6,TRBJ1-2,-,TGTGCCAGCAGCTTAATGGACAAGGGTTATGGCTACACCTTC,CASSLMDKGYGYTF
-,TRBV29-1,TRBJ2-7,-,TGCAGCGTTGCCAGGGAAGGTGACGAGCAGTACTTC,CSVAREGDEQYF
-,TRBV6-6,TRBJ1-2,TRBD1,TGTGCCACCCGAAGGGGGACAGGGGATGGCTACACCTTC,CATRRGTGDGYTF
-,TRBV27,TRBJ1-1,TRBD1,TGTGCCAGCAGTTTATCGACAGGGGGGAGGGCTGAAGCTTTCTTT,CASSLSTGGRAEAFF
few,TRBV5-6,TRBJ1-5,-,TGTGCCAGCAGCCGCTGGACAGTACAGCCCCAGCATTTT,CASSRWTVQPQHF
-,TRBV7-9,TRBJ2-4,-,TGTGCCAGCAGCCCTGGGGCCTTCACCATTCAGTACTTC,CASSPGAFTIQYF
-,TRBV6-1,TRBJ1-2,TRBD1,TGTGCCAGCAGCCTGCTGGACAGGCTCTATGGCTACACCTTC,CASSLLDRLYGYTF
-,TRBV15,TRBJ1-2,-,TGTGCCACCAGCAGAGAAGAAGGACGGAACTATGGCTACACCTTC,CATSREEGRNYGYTF
-,TRBV7-9,TRBJ1-1,-,TGTGCCAGCAGCTTAGAGTGGGGGGCTTTCTTT,CASSLEWGAFF
few,TRBV7-6,TRBJ2-7,-,TGTGCCAGCAGCTTAGCCCCCCCAGTGGGTGGGGCGCCCTACGAGCAGTACTTC,CASSLAPPVGGAPYEQYF
-,TRBV27,TRBJ1-6,TRBD1,TGTGCCAGCAGTACGGGACAGGGGCCGGGGTCACCCCTCCACTTT,CASSTGQGPGSPLHF
-,TRBV3-1,TRBJ1-1,-,TGTGCCAGCAGCCAATATCTAGGAGGGACTGAAGCTTTCTTT,CASSQYLGGTEAFF
-,TRBV4-1,TRBJ1-6,-,TGCGCCAGCGGGTCTACAGGGCTTAATTCACCCCTCCACTTT,CASGSTGLNSPLHF
-,TRBV12-3/TRBV12-4,TRBJ2-3,TRBD1,TGTGCCAGCCGGACAGGGTTGGGCCCAGATACGCAGTATTTT,CASRTGLGPDTQYF
-,TRBV18,TRBJ1-2,TRBD1,TGTGCCAGCTCACCGGGACAGGGGCGGAACTATGGCTACACCTTC,CASSPGQGRNYGYTF
few,TRBV28,TRBJ2-3,-,TGTGCCAGCAGCCTGCTTAGGGTCCGATACACAGATACGCAGTATTTT,CASSLLRVRYTDTQYF
-,TRBV6-1,TRBJ1-6,TRBD1,TGTGCCAGCAGTTACGGGACAGGGGTCTTCATCGCCCTCCACTTT,CASSYGTGVFIALHF
-,TRBV12-3/TRBV12-4,TRBJ1-2,-,TGTGCCAGCAGCCGGTACAGGGAACCTAACTATGGCTACACCTTC,CASSRYREPNYGYTF
-,TRBV6-6,TRBJ2-3,TRBD1,TGTGCCAGCAGTTACTCCTCCGGACAGGGCCAAACTTCCACAGATACGCAGTATTTT,CASSYSSGQGQTSTDTQYF
-,TRBV3-1,TRBJ2-1,TRBD2,TGTGCCAGCAGCACCACTAGCGACCGCCGAAGTGAGCAGTTCTTC,CASSTTSDRRSEQFF
few,TRBV7-6,TRBJ2-7,-,TGTGCCAGCAGCTTAGTGGTTGGCCTCTCCTACGAGCAGTACTTC,CASSLVVGLSYEQYF
few,TRBV12-3/TRBV12-4,TRBJ1-5,TRBD1,TGTGCCAGCAGACTGGGACAGGGGCTTAATCAGCCCCAGCATTTT,CASRLGQGLNQPQHF
-,TRBV2,TRBJ2-4,-,TGTGCCAGCAGTGAAGGGATAGCCAAAAACATTCAGTACTTC,CASSEGIAKNIQYF
-,TRBV15,TRBJ2-7,-,TGTGCCACCAGCAGAGATCTGGGCGGATACGAGCAGTACTTC,CATSRDLGGYEQYF
once,TRBV7-9,TRBJ2-7,TRBD1,TGTGCCAGCAGCTCTGACAGGGTACCCACCTACGAGCAGTACTTC,CASSSDRVPTYEQYF
-,TRBV20-1,TRBJ2-3,TRBD2,TGCAGTGCGATCGCGGGACTAGCGGACGGGGGTACGCAGTATTTT,CSAIAGLADGGTQYF